This TCR beta chain was identified during a study of CD4 T cells in relation to SARS-CoV-2 and coronaviruses. Across the whole study: After less than eleven days of antigen culture, PBMC TCR beta CDR3s were sequenced.

Trimming removed 5 bases from V and 1 base from J, with 12 bases in between. There are 16 residues in the CDR3. Per germline, CDR1 SGHTA and CDR2 FQGNSA. A note on this clone: The antigen is not known.

CD4+ T cells from unexposed donors were obtained before the COVID-19 pandemic (2011-2018). Isolation of CD4+ T cells took place after about 10 days in culture. The table came from immunoSEQ multiplex PCR; TCRdb's copy has only in-frame clones and leaves some out. The table has about 26,000 clones, around 67% seen once. This clonotype originated in a human donor in good health. Material: CD4+ T cells from PBMCs, cultured in vitro. The rearrangement joins TRBV7-2 to TRBJ2-6; D is unresolved. CDR3: CASSPRRASGANVLTF. Here the CDR3 DNA reads TGTGCCAGCAGCCCGAGACGGGCATCTGGGGCCAACGTCCTGACTTTC.